Presented here are 11 T cell receptor beta chains from one specimen sequenced in a study of CD8+CD57+ T cells in acquired aplastic anemia. Researchers used genomic DNA as the template to profile TCR beta VDJ and CDR3. TCRdb used MiXCR to reprocess the reads, holding one entry per CDR3 protein. The sample consists of under 350,000 distinct CDR3 sequences, approximately 60% of them appearing once. CD8+CD57+ cell expansion had been shown by flow cytometry in patients chosen for sequencing. Sequencing input: sorted CD4+, CD8+, or CD8+CD57+ T cells (not recorded which) from PBMCs. Every receptor here comes from a human donor with aplastic anemia.

The CDR3 sequence: CATRQGATGELFF. DNA for the CDR3: TGTGCCACCCGACAGGGGGCGACCGGGGAGCTGTTTTTT. The chain recombines TRBV7-3 with TRBJ2-2; 10 bases are a match to TRBD1. The germline CDR1 and CDR2 sequences are SGHTA and FQGTGA. V lost 10 bases and J lost 5; bases outside the gene matches: 4. This CDR3 has 13 residues. Supplemented by reference TRBV7-3 and TRBJ2-2, the full variable domain reads GAGVSQTPSNKVTEKGKYVELRCDPISGHTALYWYRQSLGQGPEFLIYFQGTGAADDSGLPNDRFFAVRPEGSVSTLKIQRTERGDSAVYLCATRQGATGELFFGEGSRLTVL.

The chain is built from TRBV9 and TRBJ2-7; 8 bases fit TRBD2. V lost 0 bases, J lost 0 bases, and 2 bases stayed unmatched. The CDR3 sequence is 15 residues long. The germline CDR1 and CDR2 sequences are SGDLS and YYNGEE. The CDR3 DNA sequence: TGTGCCAGCAGCGTAGCGGGGGGGCTCTCCTACGAGCAGTACTTC. Encoded protein: CASSVAGGLSYEQYF.

A word on this clonotype: This likely comes from a read error, as the CDR3 has no conserved phenylalanine or tryptophan at its end. The limits of the CDR3 on the DNA are not certain, so only TCRdb's listed CDR3 is given. This chain uses TRBV2 with TRBJ1-2. The CDR3 is 8 amino acids in total, end residues counted. Looked up from germline, CDR1 is SNHLY and CDR2 is FYNNEI. The CDR3 here is CASRAGTS.

The chain joins TRBV9 to TRBJ1-6; D unclear. The CDR3 runs 15 residues. Germline V lookup: CDR1 SGDLS, CDR2 YYNGEE. With 5 bases removed from V and 7 bases from J, the gap between germline ends came to 16 bases. The CDR3 reads CASSYYGETNSPLHF. The CDR3 DNA is TGTGCCAGCAGTTATTACGGCGAAACCAATTCACCCCTCCACTTT. Supplemented by reference TRBV9 and TRBJ1-6, the full variable domain reads DSGVTQTPKHLITATGQRVTLRCSPRSGDLSVYWYQQSLDQGLQFLIQYYNGEERAKGNILERFSAQQFPDLHSELNLSSLELGDSALYFCASSYYGETNSPLHFGNGTRLTVT.

The chain combines TRBV7-3 with TRBJ2-3; 13 bases are a match to TRBD2. V dropped 5 bases and J dropped 12; count of bases not matched to a gene: 11. Germline V gene lookup returns CDR1 SGHTA and CDR2 FQGTGA. The CDR3 has 15 residues. Here the CDR3 DNA reads TGTGCCAGCAGCCCAGTACTAGCGGGGGGGGCGCTCCAGTATTTT. Residues: CASSPVLAGGALQYF.

This clonotype was recorded a few times. The chain combines TRBV24-1 with TRBJ2-7; D unresolved. Germline CDR1 and CDR2: KGHDR and SFDVKD. The CDR3 sequence is 11 residues long. Trimming took 4 bases from V and 3 from J, leaving 3 bases between them. The CDR3 sequence is CATSDFYEQYF. For the CDR3, the DNA is TGTGCCACCAGTGACTTCTACGAGCAGTACTTC.

To note about this clonotype: The junction differs from germline at one of its ends, possibly a read error. The chain employs TRBV19 and TRBJ2-7; D may be TRBD1 (6 bases). The CDR3 has 15 amino acids. Germline values: CDR1 LNHDA, CDR2 SQIVND (reference sequence). The CDR3 region is CASSIGTPRIYEQHF. The CDR3 DNA reads TGTGCCAGTAGTATTGGGACACCACGGATCTACGAGCAGCACTTC.

Only a few counts were recorded for this clonotype. The chain employs TRBV5-1 and TRBJ1-1; no reliable D call. Germline CDR1 SGHRS, CDR2 YFSETQ. The CDR3 totals 14 residues. Trimming took off 1 base at V and 5 bases at J, with 12 bases between the two ends. As DNA, the CDR3 is TGCGCCAGCAGCTTGAATGGCGGAGGGACTGAAGCTTTCTTT. Its protein product is CASSLNGGGTEAFF. The full variable domain, with the rest looked up from reference TRBV5-1 and TRBJ1-1, is KAGVTQTPRYLIKTRGQQVTLSCSPISGHRSVSWYQQTPGQGLQFLFEYFSETQRNKGNFPGRFSGRQFSNSRSEMNVSTLELGDSALYLCASSLNGGGTEAFFGQGTRLTVV.

This clonotype was seen only a few times. The rearrangement links TRBV20-1 to TRBJ2-7; no firm D call. The CDR3 spans 12 residues. Between the trimmed V and J ends, which lost 1 base and 4 bases, there was a span of 8 bases. CDR1 and CDR2 from the germline V gene are DFQATT and SNEGSKA (reference sequence). CDR3 nucleotides: TGCAGTGCTAGAGTAGGCGGATACGAGCAGTACTTC. Translation: CSARVGGYEQYF.

CDR3 nucleotides: TGTGCCAGCAGTGCAGGTCCCGGGACATTCACGGGCGAGCAGTACTTC. It specifies CASSAGPGTFTGEQYF. The rearrangement uses TRBV25-1 and TRBJ2-7; weak D call: TRBD1 (6 bases). CDR3 size: 16 residues. In germline, CDR1 is MGHDK, CDR2 SYGVNS. V lost 4 bases, J lost 6 bases, and 22 bases lay in between.

V and J are TRBV6-5 and TRBJ1-2; D perhaps matches TRBD1 (5 bases). CDR3 length equals 13 residues. CDR1 is MNHEY and CDR2 is SVGAGI in the germline V gene. V lost 0 bases to trimming and J lost 4 bases, with 6 bases between them. DNA for the CDR3: TGTGCCAGCAGTTACTCGCAGGGCTATGGCTACACCTTC. This codes for CASSYSQGYGYTF.